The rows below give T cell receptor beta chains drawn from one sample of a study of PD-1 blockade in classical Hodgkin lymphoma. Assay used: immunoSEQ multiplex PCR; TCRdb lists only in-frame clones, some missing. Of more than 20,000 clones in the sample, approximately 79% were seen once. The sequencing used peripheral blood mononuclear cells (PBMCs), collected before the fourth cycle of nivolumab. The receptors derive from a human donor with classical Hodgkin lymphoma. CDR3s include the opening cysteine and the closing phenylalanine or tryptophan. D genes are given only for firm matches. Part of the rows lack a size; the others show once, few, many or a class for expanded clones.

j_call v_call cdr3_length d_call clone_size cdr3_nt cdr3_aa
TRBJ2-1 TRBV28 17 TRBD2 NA TGTGCCAGCACTGGGACTAGCGGGAAAATTGTACGGAATGAGCAGTTCTTC CASTGTSGKIVRNEQFF
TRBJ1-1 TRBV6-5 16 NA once TGTGCCAGCAGTTCAAGTGATCGAGGGGGGAACACTGAAGCTTTCTTT CASSSSDRGGNTEAFF
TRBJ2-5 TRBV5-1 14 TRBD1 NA TGCGCCAGCAGCCCGGCGCCAGGGGGAGAGACCCAGTACTTC CASSPAPGGETQYF
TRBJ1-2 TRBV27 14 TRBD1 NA TGTGCCAGCAGTTTATCGGGACAGGGAACGGGCTACACCTTC CASSLSGQGTGYTF
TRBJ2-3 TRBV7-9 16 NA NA TGTGCCAGCAGCAAACTTGCCTACTTCGACACAGATACGCAGTATTTT CASSKLAYFDTDTQYF
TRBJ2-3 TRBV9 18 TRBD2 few TGTGCCAGCAGCGTAGTAGGAACTAGCGGGAGGAGCACAGATACGCAGTATTTT CASSVVGTSGRSTDTQYF
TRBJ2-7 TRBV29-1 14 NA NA TGCAGCGTTGAAGATTCCCGGCAGGGCTACGAGCAGTACTTC CSVEDSRQGYEQYF
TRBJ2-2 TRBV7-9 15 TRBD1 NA TGTGCCAGCAGCCCCCGACAGGGGGCGGCCGGGGAGCTGTTTTTT CASSPRQGAAGELFF
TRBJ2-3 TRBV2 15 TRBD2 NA TGTGCCAGCAACCAACTAGCGGGGGGGACAGATACGCAGTATTTT CASNQLAGGTDTQYF
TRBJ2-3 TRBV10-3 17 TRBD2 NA TGTGCCATCAGTGAGCCTGCTAGCGGATCTAGCACAGATACGCAGTATTTT CAISEPASGSSTDTQYF
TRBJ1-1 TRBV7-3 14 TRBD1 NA TGTGCCAGCAGCTCGGACAGGGGGTCGACTGAAGCTTTCTTT CASSSDRGSTEAFF
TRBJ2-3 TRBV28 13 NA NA TGTGCCAGCAGTTTTGGAGATCGAGATACGCAGTATTTT CASSFGDRDTQYF
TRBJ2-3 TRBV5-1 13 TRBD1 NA TGCGCCAGCAGCCCAGGGGGCTCGGATACGCAGTATTTT CASSPGGSDTQYF
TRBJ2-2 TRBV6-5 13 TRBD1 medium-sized TGTGCCAGCAGTTACGGCAGGGGGGGGGAGCTGTTTTTT CASSYGRGGELFF
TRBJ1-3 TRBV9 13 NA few TGTGCCAGCAGCGTAGGAGGGGCTGACACCATATATTTT CASSVGGADTIYF
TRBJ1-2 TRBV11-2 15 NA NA TGTGCCAGCAGCTTAGGGGCCCATAGGAACTATGGCTACACCTTC CASSLGAHRNYGYTF
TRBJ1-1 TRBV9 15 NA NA TGTGCCAGCAGCTTAGCTGGAGAACTGAACACTGAAGCTTTCTTT CASSLAGELNTEAFF
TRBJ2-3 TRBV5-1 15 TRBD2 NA TGCGCCAGCAGCAAGACTAGCGGGAGATTGGATACGCAGTATTTT CASSKTSGRLDTQYF
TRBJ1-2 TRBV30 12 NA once TGTGCCTGTGACCGATGGACAAGGGGCTACACCTTC CACDRWTRGYTF
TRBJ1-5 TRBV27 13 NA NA TGTGCCAGCAAAGCGGGTATTAATCAGCCCCAGCATTTT CASKAGINQPQHF
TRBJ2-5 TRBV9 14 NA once TGTGCCAGCAGCGTAGCGGGCACCCCAGAGACCCAGTACTTC CASSVAGTPETQYF
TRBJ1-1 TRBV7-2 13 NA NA TGTGCCAGCAGCCTTATGACGAACACTGAAGCTTTCTTT CASSLMTNTEAFF
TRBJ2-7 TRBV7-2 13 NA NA TGTGCCAGCAACTTGGGGCCCGGTGACGAGCAGTACTTC CASNLGPGDEQYF
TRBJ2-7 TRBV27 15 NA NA TGTGCCAGCAGTTTAGGCCCCGGCGGATCCTACGAGCAGTACTTC CASSLGPGGSYEQYF
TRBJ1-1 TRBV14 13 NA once TGTGCCAGCAGCCAAGATCAGAACACTGAAGCTTTCTTT CASSQDQNTEAFF
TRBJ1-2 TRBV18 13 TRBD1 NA TGTGCCAGCTCACCGACAGGGAACGATGGCTACACCTTC CASSPTGNDGYTF
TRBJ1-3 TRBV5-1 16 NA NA TGCGCCAGCAGCTTGGATCCACAGACAGGAGGAAACACCATATATTTT CASSLDPQTGGNTIYF
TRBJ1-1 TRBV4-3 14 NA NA TGCGCCAGCAGCCCCGAGGAGGCCGACACTGAAGCTTTCTTT CASSPEEADTEAFF
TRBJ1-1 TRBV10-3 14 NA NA TGTGCCATCAGTGAGAAACAGTCCCACACTGAAGCTTTCTTT CAISEKQSHTEAFF
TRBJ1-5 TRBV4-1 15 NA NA TGCGCCAGCAGCACACAGGGAGTAAGCAATCAGCCCCAGCATTTT CASSTQGVSNQPQHF
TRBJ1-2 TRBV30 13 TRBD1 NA TGTGCCTGGACCCCGGACAGGGTCAAGCGCTACACCTTC CAWTPDRVKRYTF
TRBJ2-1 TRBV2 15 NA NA TGTGCCAGCAGTGAAAGGGGGGGCCCCTACAATGAGCAGTTCTTC CASSERGGPYNEQFF
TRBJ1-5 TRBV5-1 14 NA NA TGCGCCAGCAGCTCAAACCCCTCGGGGGGGCCCCAGCATTTT CASSSNPSGGPQHF
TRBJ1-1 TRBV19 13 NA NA TGTGCCGGGTCCTCCGGGACAAACACTGAAGCTTTCTTT CAGSSGTNTEAFF
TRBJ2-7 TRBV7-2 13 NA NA TGTGCCAGCAGCTTAGATCGAGCATACGAGCAGTACTTC CASSLDRAYEQYF
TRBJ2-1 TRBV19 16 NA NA TGTGCCAGTAGTATAACGACGGCGCGGGGAAACAATGAGCAGTTCTTC CASSITTARGNNEQFF
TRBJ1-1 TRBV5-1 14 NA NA TGCGCCAGCAGCTTGAAACAGCTGAACACTGAAGCTTTCTTT CASSLKQLNTEAFF
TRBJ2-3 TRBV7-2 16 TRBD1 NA TGTGCCAGCAGCGTTGGGACAGGGGGCGGCACAGATACGCAGTATTTT CASSVGTGGGTDTQYF
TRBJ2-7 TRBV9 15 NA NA TGTGCCAGCAGCGTAGAATCGAGCTACGGCGGCGAGCAGTACTTC CASSVESSYGGEQYF
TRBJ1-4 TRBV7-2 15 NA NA TGTGCCAGCAGCAGGGAGGGAGGTAGGAGTGAAAAACTGTTTTTT CASSREGGRSEKLFF
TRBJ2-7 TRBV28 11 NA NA TGTGCCAGCAGTTTCGGCTACGAGCAGTACTTC CASSFGYEQYF
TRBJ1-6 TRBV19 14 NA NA TGTGCCAGTCATTCCAGCTCCTATAATTCACCCCTCCACTTT CASHSSSYNSPLHF
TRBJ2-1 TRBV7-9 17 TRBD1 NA TGTGCCAGCAGCACCGATGGTGGACAGGCCCCCTACAATGAGCAGTTCTTC CASSTDGGQAPYNEQFF
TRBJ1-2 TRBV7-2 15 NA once TGTGCCAGCAGCTTTCTGGCAGGGTCCCGCTATGGCTACACCTTC CASSFLAGSRYGYTF
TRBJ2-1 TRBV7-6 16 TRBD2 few TGTGCCAGCAGCGTAAATCTAGCGGGAGTTCGTAATGAGCAGTTCTTC CASSVNLAGVRNEQFF
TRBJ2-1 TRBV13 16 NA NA TGTGCCAGCAGCTTAGTTGCAGGGGAGGGAGGCCATGAGCAGTTCTTC CASSLVAGEGGHEQFF
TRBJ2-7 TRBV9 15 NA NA TGTGCCAGCAGCGTTTCTACCGACCCGACTTACGAGCAGTACTTC CASSVSTDPTYEQYF
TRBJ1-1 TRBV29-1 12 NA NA TGCAGCGTTGAAGCCCAGAGGCAGGGCCTTATATTT CSVEAQRQGLIF
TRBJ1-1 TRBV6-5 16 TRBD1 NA TGTGCCAGCAGTTTTTTCAGGGGGCGAATGGGCACTGAAGCTTTCTTT CASSFFRGRMGTEAFF
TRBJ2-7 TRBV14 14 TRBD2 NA TGTGCCAGCAGCCAAGTAGGAGTAGCGGGCCAGCAGTACTTC CASSQVGVAGQQYF
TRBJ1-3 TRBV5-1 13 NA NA TGCGCCAGCGGAGGGGGCTCTGGAAACACCATATATTTT CASGGGSGNTIYF
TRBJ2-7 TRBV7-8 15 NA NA TGTGCCAGCAGCTTAGGGACAGCCATATTTTACGAGCAGTACTTC CASSLGTAIFYEQYF
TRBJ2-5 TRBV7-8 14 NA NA TGTGCCAGCAGCTTTCCGACTAGAAAGGTAGCCCAGTACTTC CASSFPTRKVAQYF